This T cell receptor (beta chain) appears in the sequencing data of a study of graft-versus-host responses after intestinal transplantation. In the study overall: Every transplant recipient was induced with anti-thymocyte globulin, then maintained on tacrolimus and steroids for two to four years.

Germline CDR1 reads MGHRA; CDR2 reads YSYEKL. V lost 1 base and J lost 6, with 10 bases in between. CDR3 length equals 15 residues. Clones were sequenced by immunoSEQ multiplex PCR, and TCRdb holds only the in-frame ones, with some missing. Here the sample spans about 43,000 clones, over 85% being singletons. This clone was observed a single time. The TCR comes from a human patient who received an intestinal transplant, so some T cells may come from the graft donor. This sample comprised PBMCs, obtained more than 310 days after intestinal transplant. The V gene is TRBV4-1, the J gene TRBJ1-6; no clear D gene. The CDR3 here is CASSQGRTGNSPLHF. CDR3 DNA sequence: TGCGCCAGCAGCCAAGGCCGGACCGGTAATTCACCCCTCCACTTT.